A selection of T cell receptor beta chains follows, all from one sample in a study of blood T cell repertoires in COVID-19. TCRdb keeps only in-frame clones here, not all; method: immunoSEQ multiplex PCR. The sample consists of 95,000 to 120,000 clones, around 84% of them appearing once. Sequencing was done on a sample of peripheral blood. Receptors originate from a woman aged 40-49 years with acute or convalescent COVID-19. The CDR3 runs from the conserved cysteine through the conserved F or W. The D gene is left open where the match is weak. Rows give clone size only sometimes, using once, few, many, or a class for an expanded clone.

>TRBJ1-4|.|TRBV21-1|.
CASSKVGSGNEKLFF
.
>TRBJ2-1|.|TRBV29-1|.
CSVVGFRDSQTFEQFF
TGCAGCGTTGTAGGATTCCGGGACTCCCAAACATTTGAGCAGTTCTTC
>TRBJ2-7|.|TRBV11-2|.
CASSLNSNEQYF
TGTGCCAGCAGCCTCAACTCGAACGAGCAGTACTTC
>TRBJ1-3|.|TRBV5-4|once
CASSKGAGNTIYF
TGTGCCAGCAGCAAAGGGGCTGGAAACACCATATATTTT
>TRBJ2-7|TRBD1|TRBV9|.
CASSVSPTGPAFGYYEQYF
TGTGCCAGCAGCGTATCCCCGACAGGGCCCGCTTTTGGGTACTACGAGCAGTACTTC
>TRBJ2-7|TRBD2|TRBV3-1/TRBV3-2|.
CASSQDRLAAVTYEQYF
TGTGCCAGCAGCCAAGACCGACTAGCGGCCGTCACCTACGAGCAGTACTTC
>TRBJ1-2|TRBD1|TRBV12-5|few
CASGFHDRDNTF
TGTGCTAGTGGTTTCCACGACAGGGATAACACCTTC
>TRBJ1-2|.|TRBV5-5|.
CASSFHEVGYGYTF
TGTGCCAGCAGCTTCCATGAGGTTGGCTATGGCTACACCTTC
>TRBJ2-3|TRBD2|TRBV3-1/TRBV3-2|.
CASSRLAGGTDTQYF
TGTGCCAGCAGTCGACTAGCGGGGGGCACAGATACGCAGTATTTT
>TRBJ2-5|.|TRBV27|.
CASSLLGAGQTQYF
TGTGCCAGCAGTTTATTAGGGGCTGGTCAGACCCAGTACTTC
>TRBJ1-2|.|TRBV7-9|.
CASSLVGNLGGYGYTF
TGTGCCAGCAGCTTAGTAGGGAACCTGGGCGGGTATGGCTACACCTTC
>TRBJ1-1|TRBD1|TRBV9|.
CASSVATGTEAFF
TGTGCCAGCAGCGTCGCGACAGGGACTGAAGCTTTCTTT
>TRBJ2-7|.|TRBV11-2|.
CASSLDGADSYEQYF
TGTGCCAGCAGCTTAGATGGGGCCGACTCCTACGAGCAGTACTTC
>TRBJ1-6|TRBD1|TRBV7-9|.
CASSPWRTGQDSPLHF
TGTGCCAGCAGCCCATGGCGGACAGGACAAGATTCACCCCTCCACTTT
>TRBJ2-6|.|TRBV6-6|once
CASSKQEPGANVLTF
TGTGCCAGCAGTAAACAGGAACCCGGGGCCAACGTCCTGACTTTC
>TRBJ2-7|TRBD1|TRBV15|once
CATSRVRGRAEQYF
TGTGCCACCAGCAGAGTCAGGGGGCGAGCCGAGCAGTACTTC
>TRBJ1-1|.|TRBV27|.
CASSLQGNTEAFF
TGTGCCAGCAGCCTACAGGGAAACACTGAAGCTTTCTTT
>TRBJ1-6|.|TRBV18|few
CASSPPGDYNSPLHF
TGTGCCAGCTCACCCCCAGGGGACTATAATTCACCCCTCCACTTT
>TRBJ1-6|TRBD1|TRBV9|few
CASSPGQGKNSPLHF
TGTGCCAGCAGCCCCGGACAGGGGAAAAATTCACCCCTCCACTTT
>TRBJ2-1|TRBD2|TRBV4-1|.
CASSQGSGGASYNEQFF
TGCGCCAGCAGCCAGGGTAGCGGGGGGGCTTCCTACAATGAGCAGTTCTTC
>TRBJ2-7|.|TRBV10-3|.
CAISEGVGEQYF
TGTGCCATCAGTGAAGGGGTCGGCGAGCAGTACTTC
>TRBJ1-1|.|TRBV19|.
CAAKGNRVVNTEAFF
TGTGCCGCAAAAGGGAACAGGGTTGTGAACACTGAAGCTTTCTTT
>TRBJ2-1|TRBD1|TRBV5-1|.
CASSLSSGTGGYNEQFF
TGCGCCAGCAGCTTATCTTCGGGGACAGGGGGTTACAATGAGCAGTTCTTC
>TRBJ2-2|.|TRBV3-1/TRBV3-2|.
CASSAGLNTGELFF
TGTGCCAGCAGCGCAGGATTGAACACCGGGGAGCTGTTTTTT
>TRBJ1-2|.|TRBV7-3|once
CASSPAGSGGYGYTF
TGTGCCAGCAGCCCGGCTGGGTCCGGGGGCTATGGCTACACCTTC
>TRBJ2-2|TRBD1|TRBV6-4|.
CASSNEITGGSTGELFF
TGTGCCAGCAGTAATGAGATCACAGGGGGCAGCACCGGGGAGCTGTTTTTT
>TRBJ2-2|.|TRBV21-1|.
CASGDRDPANTGELFF
TGTGCCAGCGGGGACAGGGACCCCGCGAACACCGGGGAGCTGTTTTTT
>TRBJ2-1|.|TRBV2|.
CASIGGGGEQFF
TGTGCCAGCATCGGGGGTGGTGGTGAGCAGTTCTTC
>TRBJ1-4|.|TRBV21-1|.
CASSKAAGNEKLFF
TGTGCCAGCAGCAAAGCGGCAGGTAATGAAAAACTGTTTTTT
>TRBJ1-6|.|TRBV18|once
CASSPDMTNSPLHF
TGTGCCAGCTCACCGGACATGACCAATTCACCCCTCCACTTT
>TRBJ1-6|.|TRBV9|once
CASSVGGGIGHYNSPLHF
TGTGCCAGCAGCGTCGGCGGGGGAATAGGACATTATAATTCACCCCTCCACTTT
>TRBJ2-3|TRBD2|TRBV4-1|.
CASSQWGAGNTDTQYF
TGCGCCAGCAGCCAGTGGGGAGCGGGAAACACAGATACGCAGTATTTT
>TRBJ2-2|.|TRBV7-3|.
CASSFLGVGEPGELFF
TGTGCCAGCAGCTTCCTAGGGGTTGGTGAACCGGGGGAGCTGTTTTTT
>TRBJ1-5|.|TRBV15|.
CATSRDSAGVQPQHF
TGTGCCACCAGCAGAGATTCGGCAGGGGTTCAGCCCCAGCATTTT
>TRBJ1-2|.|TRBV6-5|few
CASSSGQTNYGYTF
TGTGCCAGCAGTTCCGGACAGACTAACTATGGCTACACCTTC
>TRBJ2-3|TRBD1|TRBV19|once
CASCLMGQSGDTQYF
TGTGCCAGTTGTCTCATGGGACAGTCGGGAGATACGCAGTATTTT
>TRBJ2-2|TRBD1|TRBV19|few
CASSITGATGELFF
TGTGCCAGTAGTATCACAGGGGCCACCGGGGAGCTGTTTTTT
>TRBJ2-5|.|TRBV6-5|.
CASSYSNGETQYF
TGTGCCAGCAGTTACTCGAACGGGGAGACCCAGTACTTC
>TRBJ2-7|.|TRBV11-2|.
CASSSRGRDYEQYF
TGTGCCAGCAGCTCTAGGGGCAGGGACTACGAGCAGTACTTC
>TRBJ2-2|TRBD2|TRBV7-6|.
CASSLVGASGASTGELFF
TGTGCCAGCAGCTTAGTAGGGGCTAGCGGGGCCAGCACCGGGGAGCTGTTTTTT
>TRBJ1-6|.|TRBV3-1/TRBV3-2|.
CASSASGDSPLHF
TGTGCCAGCAGTGCATCAGGGGATTCACCCCTCCACTTT
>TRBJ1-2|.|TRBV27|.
CASSSPDRRGGGYTF
TGTGCCAGCAGTTCCCCCGACAGGAGGGGGGGCGGCTACACCTTC
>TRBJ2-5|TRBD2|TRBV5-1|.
CASSLTSGEEETQYF
TGCGCCAGCAGCTTGACTAGCGGGGAGGAAGAGACCCAGTACTTC
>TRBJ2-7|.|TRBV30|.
CAWSVFPRVNYEQYF
TGTGCCTGGAGTGTTTTCCCGCGGGTTAACTACGAGCAGTACTTC